Following are 6 T cell receptor beta chains from one sample sequenced in a study of blood T cell repertoires in COVID-19. Using immunoSEQ multiplex PCR, the repertoire was profiled, and TCRdb retains in-frame clones only, with some absent. The profile covers approximately 200,000 clones, with around 88% appearing a single time and roughly 3.7% taken by the ten largest. Input material: peripheral blood. The receptor set was obtained from a woman between 25 and 40 years old with acute or convalescent COVID-19.

This clone showed up just a few times. The chain recombines TRBV11-3 with TRBJ1-2; TRBD1 might be the D (6 bases). V was trimmed by 5 bases and J by 6 bases, leaving 13 bases between them. The CDR3 consists of 13 residues. The V gene's germline CDR1 is SGHNT and CDR2 YENEEA. The DNA for the CDR3 is TGTGCCAGCAGCAAAACAGGGATCGATGGCTACACCTTC. This codes for CASSKTGIDGYTF. Full variable domain (outside the CDR3, taken from reference TRBV11-3 and TRBJ1-2): EAGVVQSPRYKIIEKKQPVAFWCNPISGHNTLYWYLQNLGQGPELLIRYENEEAVDDSQLPKDRFSAERLKGVDSTLKIQPAELGDSAVYLCASSKTGIDGYTFGSGTRLTVV.

Worth noting for this clone: One junction end does not reproduce the germline sequence, and a read error may be involved. This chain joins TRBV29-1 and TRBJ2-1; perhaps TRBD1 as D (6 bases). The germline gives CDR1 SQVTM, CDR2 ANQGSEA. CDR3 length: 13 amino acids. The CDR3, as DNA: TGCAGCGTGGAAGCTGGACAGCTAAATGAGCAGTTCTTC. Amino acids: CSVEAGQLNEQFF.

The gene calls are TRBV28 and TRBJ1-1; 9 bases match TRBD1. The CDR3 is made up of 15 amino acids. Germline CDR1 is MDHEN and CDR2 is SYDVKM. Trimming cost V 10 bases and J 1 base; bases outside gene matches: 10. The CDR3 spells CATTGGGISNTEAFF. The CDR3 DNA sequence: TGTGCCACCACAGGGGGCGGAATTTCGAACACTGAAGCTTTCTTT.

This clone came up once. The chain links TRBV29-1 to TRBJ2-1, with 8 bases identical to TRBD2. CDR1 and CDR2 from the germline V gene are SQVTM and ANQGSEA. The length of the CDR3 is 15 residues. Germline trimming cut 1 base from V and 8 bases from J; bases unmatched to any gene: 10. The CDR3 sequence is CSVEAGGGFKDEQFF. CDR3 DNA: TGCAGCGTTGAAGCGGGAGGGGGTTTTAAGGATGAGCAGTTCTTC.

This rearrangement joins TRBV24-1 to TRBJ2-1; 10 bases agree with TRBD2. Germline V gives CDR1 KGHDR, CDR2 SFDVKD. The CDR3 length is 14 residues. V shed 6 bases and J 9 bases; nucleotides not matched to a gene: 7. CDR3 in DNA: TGTGCCACCAGTCGGTCTAGCGGGAGATTTGAGCAGTTCTTC. Amino acids: CATSRSSGRFEQFF.

The chain couples TRBV5-1 to TRBJ2-3; 10 nucleotides agree with TRBD2. Looked up from germline, CDR1 is SGHRS and CDR2 is YFSETQ. This CDR3 contains 19 residues. V trimming: 4 bases; J trimming: 3 bases; junction bases outside the gene matches: 17. The CDR3 DNA sequence: TGCGCCAGCAGCCCATGGACTAGCGGAGCCCCACCGGGTACAGATACGCAGTATTTT. Protein sequence: CASSPWTSGAPPGTDTQYF.